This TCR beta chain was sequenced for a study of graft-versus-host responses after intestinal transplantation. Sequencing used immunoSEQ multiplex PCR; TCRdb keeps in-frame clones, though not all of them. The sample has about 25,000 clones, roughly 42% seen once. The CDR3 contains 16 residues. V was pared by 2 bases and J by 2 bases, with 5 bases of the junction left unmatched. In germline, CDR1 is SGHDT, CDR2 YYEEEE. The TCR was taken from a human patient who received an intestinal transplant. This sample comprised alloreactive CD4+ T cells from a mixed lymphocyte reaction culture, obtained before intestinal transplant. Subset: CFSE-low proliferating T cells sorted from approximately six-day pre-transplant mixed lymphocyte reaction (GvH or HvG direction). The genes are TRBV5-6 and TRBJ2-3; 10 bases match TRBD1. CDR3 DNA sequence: TGTGCCAGCAGCTTCGACAGGGGGCGCCCCACAGATACGCAGTATTTT. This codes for CASSFDRGRPTDTQYF.